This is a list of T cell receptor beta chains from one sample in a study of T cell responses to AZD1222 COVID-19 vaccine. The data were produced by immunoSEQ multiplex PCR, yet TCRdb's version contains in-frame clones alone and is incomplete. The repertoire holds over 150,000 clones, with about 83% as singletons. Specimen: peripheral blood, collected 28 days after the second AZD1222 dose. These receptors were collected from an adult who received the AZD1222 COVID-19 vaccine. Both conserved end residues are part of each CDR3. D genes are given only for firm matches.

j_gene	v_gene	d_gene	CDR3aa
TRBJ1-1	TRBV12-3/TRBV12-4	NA	CASSPVPGTEAFF
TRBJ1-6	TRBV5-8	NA	CASSFRWDGSPLHF
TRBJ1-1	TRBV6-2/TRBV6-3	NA	CASSYSRLLNTEAFF
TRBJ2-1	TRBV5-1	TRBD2	CASSPLRGSYNEQFF
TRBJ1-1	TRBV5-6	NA	CASQWGNTEAFF
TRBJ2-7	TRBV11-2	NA	CASSPIEEQYF
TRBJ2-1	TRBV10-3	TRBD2	CAISGPGGERYNEQFF
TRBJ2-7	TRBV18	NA	CASSMGTSYEQYF
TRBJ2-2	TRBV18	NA	CASSKFSGEHTGELFF
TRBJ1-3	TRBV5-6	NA	CASSQVRQAETIYF
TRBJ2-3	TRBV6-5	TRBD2	CASSLAGDTDTQYF
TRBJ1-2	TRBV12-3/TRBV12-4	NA	CATPGTRTGYTF
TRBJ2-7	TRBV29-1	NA	CSVRPQLSSYEQYF
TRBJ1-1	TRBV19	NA	CASSWDLRGTEAFF
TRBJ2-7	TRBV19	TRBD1	CATAPGQDYEQYF
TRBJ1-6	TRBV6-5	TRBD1	CASRDRSNNSPLHF
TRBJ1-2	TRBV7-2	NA	CASSSRPPVGYTF
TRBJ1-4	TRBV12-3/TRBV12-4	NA	CASSLRGHEKLFF
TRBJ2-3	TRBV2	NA	CASSEVGEPDTQYF
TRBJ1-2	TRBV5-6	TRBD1	CASSQPIRQGFYGYTF
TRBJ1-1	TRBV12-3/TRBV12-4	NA	CASSYSGGIKAFF
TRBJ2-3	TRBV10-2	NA	CASSEGVTQDTQYF
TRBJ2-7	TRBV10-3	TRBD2	CAISETSGDQQRPYEQYF
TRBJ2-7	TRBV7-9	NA	CASSPQGWDYEQYF
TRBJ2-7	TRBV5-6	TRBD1	CASSAGGSYEQYF
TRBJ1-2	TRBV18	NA	CASSPGPVNYGYTF
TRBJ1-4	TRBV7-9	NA	CASSFGGLGNEKLFF